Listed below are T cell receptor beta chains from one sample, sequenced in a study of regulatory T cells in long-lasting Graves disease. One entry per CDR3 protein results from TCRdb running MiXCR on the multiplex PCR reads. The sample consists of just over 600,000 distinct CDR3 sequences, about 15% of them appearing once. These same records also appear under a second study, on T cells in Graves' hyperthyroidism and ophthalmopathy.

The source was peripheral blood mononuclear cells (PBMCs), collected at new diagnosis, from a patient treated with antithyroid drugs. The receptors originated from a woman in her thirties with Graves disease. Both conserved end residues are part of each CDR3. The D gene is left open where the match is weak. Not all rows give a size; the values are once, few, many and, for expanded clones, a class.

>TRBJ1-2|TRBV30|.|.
CAWSVLLKNYGYTF
TGTGCCTGGAGTGTACTCCTTAAAAACTATGGCTACACCTTC
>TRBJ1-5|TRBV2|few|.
CASTRTFSNQPQHF
TGTGCCAGCACAAGGACGTTTAGCAATCAGCCCCAGCATTTT
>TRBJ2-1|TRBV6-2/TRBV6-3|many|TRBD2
CASSPRLAGGWDNEQFF
TGTGCCAGCAGTCCTCGACTAGCGGGAGGGTGGGACAATGAGCAGTTCTTC
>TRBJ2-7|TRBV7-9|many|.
CASSSGGGPSF
TGTGCCAGCAGCTCGGGCGGCGGACCCTCATTC
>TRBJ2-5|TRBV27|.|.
CASRPRPVGQQETQYF
TGTGCCAGCAGACCAAGGCCGGTCGGACAGCAAGAGACCCAGTACTTC
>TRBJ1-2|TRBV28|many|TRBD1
CASSPGGSFANYGYTF
TGTGCCAGCAGTCCAGGGGGCTCATTCGCTAACTATGGCTACACCTTC
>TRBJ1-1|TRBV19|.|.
CASTASPGAGAFF
TGTGCCAGTACCGCCTCTCCAGGGGCTGGTGCTTTCTTT
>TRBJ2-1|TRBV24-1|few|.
CATSPLTKTEGDNEQFF
TGTGCCACCTCCCCACTTACGAAGACAGAAGGGGACAATGAGCAGTTCTTC
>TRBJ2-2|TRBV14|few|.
CASSDMTGKGTTLRTGELFF
TGTGCCAGCAGCGATATGACGGGGAAGGGAACCACCCTAAGAACCGGGGAGCTGTTTTTT
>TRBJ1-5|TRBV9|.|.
CASSVYGNQPQHF
TGTGCCAGCAGCGTATATGGGAATCAGCCCCAGCATTTT
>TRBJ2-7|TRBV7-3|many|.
CASSLATGPQYEQYF
TGTGCCAGCAGCTTAGCGACAGGACCTCAATACGAGCAGTACTTC
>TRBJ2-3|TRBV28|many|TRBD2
CASSLGSSGVDRTQYF
TGTGCCAGCAGTTTAGGGTCTAGCGGGGTCGACCGTACGCAGTATTTT
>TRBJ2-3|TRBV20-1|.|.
CSVRGLQPRTDTQYF
TGCAGTGTTAGGGGTTTGCAGCCCCGCACAGATACGCAGTATTTT
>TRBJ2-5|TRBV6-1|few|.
CASSTIGETQYF
TGTGCCAGCAGTACCATCGGAGAGACCCAGTACTTC
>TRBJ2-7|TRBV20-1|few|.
CSATSETGSYEQYF
TGCAGTGCTACGAGCGAAACAGGATCCTACGAGCAGTACTTC
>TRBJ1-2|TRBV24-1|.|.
CATSDLVGGYTF
TGTGCCACCAGTGATTTGGTGGGTGGCTACACCTTC
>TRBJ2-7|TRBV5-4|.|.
CASSGNRWTGEQYF
TGTGCCAGCAGCGGTAACAGGTGGACGGGCGAGCAGTACTTC
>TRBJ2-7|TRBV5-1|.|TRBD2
CASSLAGAGVSYEQYF
TGCGCCAGCAGCTTGGCCGGAGCGGGGGTCTCCTACGAGCAGTACTTC
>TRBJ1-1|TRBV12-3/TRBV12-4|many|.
CASSGQGTEAFF
TGTGCCAGCAGTGGGCAGGGGACTGAAGCTTTCTTT
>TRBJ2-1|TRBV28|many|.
CASSSQGLRFF
TGTGCCAGCAGTTCACAGGGTTTGAGGTTCTTC
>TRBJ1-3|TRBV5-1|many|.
CASAQQSGTGNTIYF
TGCGCCAGCGCTCAACAATCAGGGACTGGAAACACCATATATTTT
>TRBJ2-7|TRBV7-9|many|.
CASSLALAAYEQYF
TGTGCCAGCAGCTTAGCGCTGGCAGCATACGAGCAGTACTTC
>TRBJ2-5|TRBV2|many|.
CASRIGTLQETQYF
TGTGCCAGCAGAATAGGGACACTTCAAGAGACCCAGTACTTC
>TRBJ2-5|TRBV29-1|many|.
CSVEPQRETQYF
TGCAGCGTTGAGCCCCAGCGGGAGACCCAGTACTTC
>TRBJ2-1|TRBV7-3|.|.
CASSLIRLSSYNEQFF
TGTGCCAGCAGCTTAATACGATTAAGCTCCTACAATGAGCAGTTCTTC
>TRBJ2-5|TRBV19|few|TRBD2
CASSRSGAQETQYF
TGTGCCAGTAGTCGGAGCGGGGCACAAGAGACCCAGTACTTC
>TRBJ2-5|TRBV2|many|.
CARATGNQETQYF
TGTGCCCGCGCGACGGGCAACCAAGAGACCCAGTACTTC
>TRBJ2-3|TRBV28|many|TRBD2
CASSARFPAGVVDTQYF
TGTGCCAGCAGTGCCCGTTTTCCAGCGGGAGTAGTCGATACGCAGTATTTT
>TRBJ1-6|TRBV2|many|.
CASRDGTNSPLHF
TGTGCCAGCAGAGACGGGACGAATTCACCCCTCCACTTT
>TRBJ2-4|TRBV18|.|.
CASSPPGRDIQYF
TGTGCCAGCTCACCCCCGGGACGAGACATTCAGTACTTC
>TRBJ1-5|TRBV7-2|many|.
CASRGPGGGQPQHF
TGTGCCAGCAGGGGTCCGGGGGGGGGTCAGCCCCAGCATTTT
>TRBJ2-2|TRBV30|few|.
CAFWSGELFF
TGTGCCTTTTGGTCCGGGGAGCTGTTTTTT
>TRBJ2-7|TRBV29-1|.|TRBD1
CSAIQPGQRDYEQYF
TGCAGCGCTATTCAACCGGGACAGCGAGATTACGAGCAGTACTTC
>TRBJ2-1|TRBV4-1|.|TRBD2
CASSQGLARSYYNEQFF
TGCGCCAGCAGCCAAGGACTAGCGAGGAGCTATTACAATGAGCAGTTCTTC
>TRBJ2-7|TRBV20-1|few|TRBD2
CSARVGTTGWEEQYF
TGCAGTGCTAGAGTTGGGACTACCGGTTGGGAGGAGCAGTACTTC
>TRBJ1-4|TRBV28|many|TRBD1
CASSPVPGQGTEKLFF
TGTGCCAGCAGTCCCGTACCGGGACAGGGCACTGAAAAACTGTTTTTT
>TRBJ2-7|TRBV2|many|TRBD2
CATVQGLAGVKSSYEQYF
TGTGCCACTGTTCAGGGACTAGCGGGCGTGAAAAGCTCCTACGAGCAGTACTTC
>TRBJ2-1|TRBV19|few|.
CASSIDQVVGKFYNEQFF
TGTGCCAGTAGTATAGATCAGGTCGTAGGCAAGTTCTACAATGAGCAGTTCTTC
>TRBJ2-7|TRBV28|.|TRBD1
CASIRQGALSNEQYF
TGTGCCAGCATACGACAGGGGGCCCTATCAAACGAGCAGTACTTC
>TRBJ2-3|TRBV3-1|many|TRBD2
CASSPRTSGYTGDTQYF
TGTGCCAGCAGCCCCCGGACTAGCGGTTATACCGGGGATACGCAGTATTTT
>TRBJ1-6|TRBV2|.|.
CATKGGGAENSPLHF
TGTGCCACCAAAGGGGGGGGCGCTGAGAATTCACCCCTCCACTTT
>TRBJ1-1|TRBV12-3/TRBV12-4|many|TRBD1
CASRPTGGSEAFF
TGTGCCAGCAGGCCCACAGGGGGCTCTGAAGCTTTCTTT